This is a list of T cell receptor beta chains from one sample in a study of T cells in localized non-small cell lung cancer. Libraries were prepared by immunoSEQ multiplex PCR; TCRdb keeps only in-frame clonotypes and omits some of them. The sample has over 8,000 clones, 92% seen once. This specimen consisted of peripheral blood, obtained before any cancer treatment. These TCRs come from a woman aged 40 to 75 with stage I squamous cell lung carcinoma. Both conserved end residues are part of each CDR3. D genes are given only for firm matches. Size tells how often a clone was seen (once, few, many) or the class of an expanded clone, and some rows leave it out.

abundance	d_gene	v_gene	j_gene	CDR3aa	CDR3nt
.	TRBD1	TRBV7-9	TRBJ1-6	CASSSRDRERNNSPLHF	TGTGCCAGCAGCAGCCGGGACAGGGAAAGAAATAATTCACCCCTCCACTTT
.	TRBD2	TRBV7-7	TRBJ2-7	CASSLWKRGGFYEQYF	TGTGCTAGCAGCCTGTGGAAGCGCGGGGGGTTCTACGAGCAGTACTTC
.	.	TRBV4-3	TRBJ2-5	CASSQVGVSGTQYF	TGCGCCAGCAGCCAAGTCGGTGTCTCGGGGACCCAGTACTTC
.	.	TRBV4-1	TRBJ2-1	CASSPTEREQFF	TGCGCCAGCAGCCCGACCGAGAGGGAGCAGTTCTTC
.	TRBD2	TRBV7-2	TRBJ2-3	CASSSRGGEDTQYF	TGTGCCAGCAGCTCCCGCGGGGGAGAAGATACGCAGTATTTT
.	.	TRBV6-1	TRBJ2-7	CASKGPNTPTYEQYF	TGTGCCAGCAAGGGACCTAATACCCCTACCTACGAGCAGTACTTC
.	TRBD2	TRBV19	TRBJ2-3	CASTSGGTDTQYF	TGTGCCAGTACTAGCGGTGGCACAGATACGCAGTATTTT
.	.	TRBV11-2	TRBJ2-7	CASSSPGKASYEQYF	TGTGCCAGCAGCTCACCCGGTAAAGCTTCTTACGAGCAGTACTTC
.	.	TRBV2	TRBJ1-2	CASSDGQYYGYTF	TGTGCCAGCAGTGACGGACAGTACTATGGCTACACCTTC
.	.	TRBV19	TRBJ1-5	CASSIGGLSLQPQHF	TGTGCCAGTAGTATAGGGGGGCTCAGTCTTCAGCCCCAGCATTTT
.	.	TRBV27	TRBJ1-5	CASSLSGDQPQHF	TGTGCCAGCAGTTTATCAGGGGATCAGCCCCAGCATTTT
.	.	TRBV6-1	TRBJ1-6	CASSEFPHNNSPLHF	TGTGCCAGCAGTGAATTCCCCCATAATAATTCACCCCTCCACTTT
.	.	TRBV4-3	TRBJ2-7	CASSPAPGSHEQYF	TGCGCCAGCAGCCCTGCGCCAGGGAGCCACGAGCAGTACTTC
.	.	TRBV30	TRBJ1-2	CAGLTGPTF	TGTGCCGGACTCACGGGACCCACCTTC
.	.	TRBV6-1	TRBJ2-5	CASSRGNQETQYF	TGTGCCAGCAGCCGAGGAAACCAAGAGACCCAGTACTTC
.	.	TRBV7-3	TRBJ2-2	CASRQEGVNTGELFF	TGTGCCAGCAGGCAGGAGGGGGTAAACACCGGGGAGCTGTTTTTT
.	.	TRBV10-3	TRBJ1-1	CAISEGGDFAPRGAFF	TGTGCCATCAGTGAGGGGGGAGACTTTGCCCCCCGAGGCGCTTTCTTT
.	.	TRBV5-1	TRBJ2-3	CASSLGTAVSTDTQYF	TGCGCCAGCAGCTTGGGGACAGCAGTATCCACAGATACGCAGTATTTT
.	TRBD2	TRBV7-2	TRBJ2-3	CASSSPTSGTFTDTQYF	TGTGCCAGCAGCTCGCCGACTAGCGGGACTTTCACAGATACGCAGTATTTT
.	.	TRBV5-6	TRBJ2-3	CASSLGVSTDTQYF	TGTGCCAGCAGCTTGGGGGTTTCGACAGATACGCAGTATTTT
.	.	TRBV29-1	TRBJ1-1	CSVETPGLGAFF	TGCAGCGTTGAGACCCCGGGGCTTGGAGCTTTCTTT
.	.	TRBV6-1	TRBJ1-5	CASSEFSLGVGNQPQHF	TGTGCCAGCAGTGAATTTTCGCTTGGGGTCGGGAATCAGCCCCAGCATTTT
once	TRBD1	TRBV4-3	TRBJ1-2	CASSQAADRVRGYTF	TGCGCCAGCAGCCAAGCCGCAGACAGGGTAAGAGGCTACACCTTC
.	TRBD2	TRBV29-1	TRBJ2-7	CSVGLADHEQYF	TGCAGCGTGGGACTAGCGGACCACGAGCAGTACTTC
.	.	TRBV2	TRBJ1-6	CASSQTGLLSSYNSPLHF	TGTGCCAGCAGTCAGACGGGACTCCTGAGCTCCTATAATTCACCCCTCCACTTT
once	.	TRBV7-6	TRBJ2-5	CASSSQETQYF	TGTGCCAGCAGCTCGCAAGAGACCCAGTACTTC
.	.	TRBV6-1	TRBJ2-7	CASSGGRTYEQYF	TGTGCCAGCAGTGGGGGGCGCACCTACGAGCAGTACTTC